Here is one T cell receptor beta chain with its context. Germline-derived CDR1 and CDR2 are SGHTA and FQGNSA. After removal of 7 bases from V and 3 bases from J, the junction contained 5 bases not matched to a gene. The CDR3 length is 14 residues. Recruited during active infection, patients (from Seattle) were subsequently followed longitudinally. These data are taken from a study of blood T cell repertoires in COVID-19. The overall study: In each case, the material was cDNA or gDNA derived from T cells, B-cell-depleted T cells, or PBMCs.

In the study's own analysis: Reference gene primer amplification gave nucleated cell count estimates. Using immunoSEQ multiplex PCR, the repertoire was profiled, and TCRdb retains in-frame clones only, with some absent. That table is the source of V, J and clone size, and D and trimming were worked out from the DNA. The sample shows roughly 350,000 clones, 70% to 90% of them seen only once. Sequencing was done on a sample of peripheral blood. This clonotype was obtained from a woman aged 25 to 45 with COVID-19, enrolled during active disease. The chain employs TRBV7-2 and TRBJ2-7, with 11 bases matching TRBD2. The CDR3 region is CASTPGTSGYEQYF. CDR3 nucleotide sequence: TGTGCCAGCACCCCGGGGACTAGCGGCTACGAGCAGTACTTC. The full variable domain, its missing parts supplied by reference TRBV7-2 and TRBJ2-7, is GAGVSQSPSNKVTEKGKDVELRCDPISGHTALYWYRQSLGQGLEFLIYFQGNSAPDKSGLPSDRFSAERTGGSVSTLTIQRTQQEDSAVYLCASTPGTSGYEQYFGPGTRLTVT.